Listed below are T cell receptor beta chains from one sample, sequenced in a study of cytomegalovirus exposure and HLA in healthy donors. Sequenced by immunoSEQ multiplex PCR; TCRdb stores in-frame clones only, minus some. In the table there are about 160,000 clones, 87% of which are singletons. The sample was PBMCs. Receptors were obtained from a woman aged 25 to 39 in good health and CMV-seronegative. Both conserved end residues are part of each CDR3. D genes are given only for firm matches. Clone size is not always given. Where it is, it says once, few, many or a class for expanded clones.

TRBJ1-2,TRBV2,few,NA,TGTGCCAGCAGTCCGGACAGATATGGCTACACCTTC,CASSPDRYGYTF
TRBJ1-2,TRBV6-5,NA,NA,TGTGCCAGCGCGGCCGGCTGGGTGGATGGCTACACCTTC,CASAAGWVDGYTF
TRBJ2-7,TRBV10-1,NA,NA,TGCGCCAGCAGTGCCGGGAGTTCCCGACCCTACGAGCAGTACTTC,CASSAGSSRPYEQYF
TRBJ2-5,TRBV20-1,NA,NA,TGCAGTGCTAGACTAGTGGAGACCCAGTACTTC,CSARLVETQYF
TRBJ2-7,TRBV25-1,NA,NA,TGTGCCAGCAGTGGCGGAGCTAAGCGATACGAGCAGTACTTC,CASSGGAKRYEQYF
TRBJ2-1,TRBV5-8,once,TRBD1,TGTGCCAGCAGCTCGGGACAGTCCTACAATGAGCAGTTCTTC,CASSSGQSYNEQFF
TRBJ2-7,TRBV25-1,NA,NA,TGTGCCAGCAGTGGCCCCAGGGGGGTCGCCTACGAGCAGTACTTC,CASSGPRGVAYEQYF
TRBJ1-1,TRBV14,NA,NA,TGTGCCAGCAGCCTCCTTTCGGGGGGTACTGAAGCTTTCTTT,CASSLLSGGTEAFF
TRBJ2-5,TRBV2,NA,TRBD2,TGTGCCAGCAGTGAGTCTAGCGGGATGGGGCAAGAGACCCAGTACTTC,CASSESSGMGQETQYF
TRBJ1-1,TRBV27,NA,TRBD1,TGTGCCAGCAGTTTCCGGGACAGGGGGACTGAAGCTTTCTTT,CASSFRDRGTEAFF
TRBJ1-6,TRBV5-4,NA,NA,TGTGCCAGCAGCCGGGAGGGAGGGCCCCTCCACTTT,CASSREGGPLHF
TRBJ1-2,TRBV30,NA,NA,TGTGCCTGGAGCCGGACAGTTCTTACTCCAAACTATGGCTACACCTTC,CAWSRTVLTPNYGYTF
TRBJ2-7,TRBV18,NA,NA,TGTGCCAGCTCACCCGGTTCCTACGAGCAGTACTTC,CASSPGSYEQYF
TRBJ1-1,TRBV5-1,NA,TRBD1,TGCGCCAGCAGCTTGCAACCACGACAGGGGGTGAACACTGAAGCTTTCTTT,CASSLQPRQGVNTEAFF
TRBJ1-2,TRBV5-6,NA,NA,TGTGCCAGCAGCTTGGGGCGGGGCTATGGCTACACCTTC,CASSLGRGYGYTF
TRBJ2-2,TRBV14,NA,TRBD2,TGTGCCAGCAGCCCCAGGACTAGCGGGAGCGCCGGGGAGCTGTTTTTT,CASSPRTSGSAGELFF
TRBJ1-2,TRBV5-1,NA,NA,TGCGCCAGCAGCTTAGGGGACAAGGCCTATGGCTACACCTTC,CASSLGDKAYGYTF
TRBJ2-3,TRBV5-1,NA,TRBD2,TGCGCCAGCAGCTTGGTAAAAGCGGGGGGCTCTTTATCCCCCGATACGCAGTATTTT,CASSLVKAGGSLSPDTQYF
TRBJ2-7,TRBV28,NA,NA,TGTGCCAGCAGGGGGTCTGAGGGAGCCTACGAGCAGTACTTC,CASRGSEGAYEQYF
TRBJ1-1,TRBV7-2,NA,NA,TGTGCCAGCAGCTTAGTAGGGGGTCGAGGCTTGAACACTGAAGCTTTCTTT,CASSLVGGRGLNTEAFF
TRBJ2-5,TRBV7-8,once,TRBD2,TGTGCCAGCAGCGCCGCTTTAGCGGGAGTTGAGTTTGAGACCCAGTACTTC,CASSAALAGVEFETQYF
TRBJ1-2,TRBV29-1,NA,NA,TGCAGCGTTGAAGCGGGGAACTATGGCTACACCTTC,CSVEAGNYGYTF
TRBJ1-2,TRBV11-2,NA,TRBD1,TGTGCCAGCAGCTTCGGTACAGGGGCGGAAGGCTACACCTTC,CASSFGTGAEGYTF
TRBJ2-7,TRBV4-1,NA,NA,TGCGCCAGCAGCCAACCCGGGACATCAACCTACGAGCAGTACTTC,CASSQPGTSTYEQYF
TRBJ2-4,TRBV19,once,TRBD1,TGTGCCAGTAGTCCGGGGACAGGGGGAAGAAACATTCAGTACTTC,CASSPGTGGRNIQYF